Sequencing of this T cell receptor beta chain was carried out in a study of response to subunit inactivated influenza vaccine. Study results and caveats: Few new T cells, the authors suggested, are recruited by each seasonal influenza vaccination.

Trimming cost V 7 bases and J 8 bases; bases outside gene matches: 13. Per germline, CDR1 LGHNA and CDR2 YSLEER. CDR3 length: 16 residues. Via MiXCR, TCRdb re-called the RT-PCR reads, giving one row per CDR3 protein. Altogether under 500,000 distinct CDR3 sequences are present, approximately 10% being singletons, with the ten largest covering approximately 12%. This clonotype was counted ten times or more. Its antigen remains unidentified. The chain couples TRBV4-3 to TRBJ2-1; 11 bases map to TRBD2. This receptor was taken from a man aged 50-60 years who received an inactivated influenza vaccine. Sequencing was performed on PBMCs from blood, taken 40 to 50 days after vaccination. The DNA of the CDR3 is TGCGCCAGCACCCGATACATAGCGGGAGGGCCCCATGAGCAGTTCTTC. It translates to CASTRYIAGGPHEQFF.